This TCR beta chain was captured by sequencing in a study of CD8+ T cells in alopecia areata. Study observations and caveats: When scalp samples are sequenced, resident alphabeta T cells of normal skin are also captured.

The germline gives CDR1 SGHDT, CDR2 YYEEEE. CDR3 length: 14 residues. RNA, once extracted, was reverse transcribed into cDNA for use as the sequencing template. Assay used: immunoSEQ multiplex PCR; TCRdb lists only in-frame clones, some missing. This table has 150,000 to 200,000 clones, 51% appearing once. As regards this clone: Antigen unknown. One junction end does not reproduce the germline sequence, and a read error may be involved.

The treatment denotes: oral pan-JAK inhibitor, 5-10 mg twice daily. The specimen comprised CD8+ T cells sorted from blood, sampled at week 52, from a patient treated with tofacitinib. The sequence was collected from a human donor with alopecia areata. The chain couples TRBV5-6 to TRBJ2-3; D call uncertain. CDR3: CASSFGTATDTQYF. The CDR3 region has the DNA TGTGCCAGCAGCTTCGGAACAGCCACAGATACACAGTATTTT.